Listed below are T cell receptor beta chains from one sample, sequenced in a study of cytomegalovirus exposure and HLA in healthy donors. Sequenced by immunoSEQ multiplex PCR; TCRdb stores in-frame clones only, minus some. The sample includes around 110,000 clones, roughly four fifths of them seen just once. The specimen sequenced was PBMCs. The source of these receptors is a woman aged 18-35 years in good health and CMV-seronegative. Each CDR3 is given with its conserved first and last residue. The order of the fields is V gene, D gene, J gene, clone size, CDR3 DNA, CDR3 protein. D genes are given only for firm matches. A row's size may be missing; if present it is once, few, many or a size class.

V: TRBV6-1; D: -; J: TRBJ2-7; size: -; DNA: TGTGCCAGCAGAAGGGCGGGGAGCTCCTACGAGCAGTACTTC; CDR3: CASRRAGSSYEQYF
V: TRBV4-1; D: -; J: TRBJ2-7; size: -; DNA: TGCGCCAGCAGCCAAGATCTCGGTGTGGTAGAGTCCTCCTACGAGCAGTACTTC; CDR3: CASSQDLGVVESSYEQYF
V: TRBV5-4; D: TRBD1; J: TRBJ2-3; size: -; DNA: TGTGCCAGCATCAACAGGGGGGCCCGCAGCACAGATACGCAGTATTTT; CDR3: CASINRGARSTDTQYF
V: TRBV4-1; D: TRBD2; J: TRBJ2-1; size: once; DNA: TGCGCCAGCAGCCAAGATTTGGCTAGCGGGGGCAATGAGCAGTTCTTC; CDR3: CASSQDLASGGNEQFF
V: TRBV19; D: TRBD1; J: TRBJ1-5; size: -; DNA: TGTGCCAGCAGGACAGGGAATAGCAATCAGCCCCAGCATTTT; CDR3: CASRTGNSNQPQHF
V: TRBV5-5; D: -; J: TRBJ1-4; size: few; DNA: TGTGCCAGCAGCTTGACTGCAACTAATGAAAAACTGTTTTTT; CDR3: CASSLTATNEKLFF
V: TRBV5-5; D: -; J: TRBJ1-2; size: -; DNA: TGTGCCAGCAGCTTGGCCTTTAGGGGTAGTCAGCGTGGCTACACCTTC; CDR3: CASSLAFRGSQRGYTF
V: TRBV25-1; D: -; J: TRBJ2-7; size: -; DNA: TGTGCCAGCAGTGGGAGGAACAGGGTCACCTACGAGCAGTACTTC; CDR3: CASSGRNRVTYEQYF
V: TRBV2; D: -; J: TRBJ2-7; size: -; DNA: TGTGCCAGCAGAGAAGGACTGTTATTACCCTCCTACGAGCAGTACTTC; CDR3: CASREGLLLPSYEQYF
V: TRBV5-1; D: TRBD1; J: TRBJ2-2; size: -; DNA: TGCGCCAGCTCTCCGGGACAGGGTTTCACCGGGGAGCTGTTTTTT; CDR3: CASSPGQGFTGELFF
V: TRBV5-1; D: TRBD1; J: TRBJ1-6; size: -; DNA: TGCGCCAGCAGCTCTTTTGGACAGGATAATTCACCCCTCCACTTT; CDR3: CASSSFGQDNSPLHF
V: TRBV6-5; D: -; J: TRBJ2-7; size: -; DNA: TGTGCCAGCAGTTACTCTTACAGGCCCTCCTACGAGCAGTACTTC; CDR3: CASSYSYRPSYEQYF
V: TRBV18; D: TRBD1; J: TRBJ1-2; size: -; DNA: TGTGCCAGCTCACCACCTAGACAGGGAATCACCCCCTCGGGCTACACCTTC; CDR3: CASSPPRQGITPSGYTF
V: TRBV18; D: TRBD1; J: TRBJ1-5; size: once; DNA: TGTGCCAGCTCATCAGACAGGGGTCAGCCCCAGCATTTT; CDR3: CASSSDRGQPQHF
V: TRBV7-2; D: TRBD1; J: TRBJ1-2; size: -; DNA: TGTGCCAGCAGCTCGGACAGGGGGTATCTTGGCTACACCTTC; CDR3: CASSSDRGYLGYTF
V: TRBV7-9; D: -; J: TRBJ2-7; size: -; DNA: TGTGCCAGCAGCCCCGTTGGCCCCGAGCAGTACTTC; CDR3: CASSPVGPEQYF
V: TRBV5-1; D: TRBD2; J: TRBJ2-1; size: -; DNA: TGCGCCAGCAGCCCCGGGACTAGCGGGGTGAGCTCCTACAATGAGCAGTTCTTC; CDR3: CASSPGTSGVSSYNEQFF
V: TRBV6-5; D: -; J: TRBJ1-2; size: few; DNA: TGTGCCAGCAGACCCGCGGGGGCGAGCTATGGCTACACCTTC; CDR3: CASRPAGASYGYTF
V: TRBV2; D: -; J: TRBJ1-1; size: -; DNA: TGTGCCAGCAGCGCCAGGGGCGTCGGGAACCCTGAAGCTTTCTTT; CDR3: CASSARGVGNPEAFF
V: TRBV5-1; D: -; J: TRBJ1-1; size: -; DNA: TGCGCCAGCAGCTTCGAACTGCTCACTGAAGCTTTCTTT; CDR3: CASSFELLTEAFF
V: TRBV5-6; D: -; J: TRBJ1-2; size: -; DNA: TGTGCCAGCATCGGATACAGGATTAACTATGAGGGCTACACCTTC; CDR3: CASIGYRINYEGYTF
V: TRBV29-1; D: -; J: TRBJ1-4; size: -; DNA: TGCAGCGTGGACGTACTAGGAAAACTGTTTTTT; CDR3: CSVDVLGKLFF
V: TRBV4-1; D: -; J: TRBJ1-1; size: -; DNA: TGCGCCAGCAGCCAGTACAGGGTACGGACTGAAATGAACACTGAAGCTTTCTTT; CDR3: CASSQYRVRTEMNTEAFF
V: TRBV5-4; D: -; J: TRBJ1-1; size: few; DNA: TGTGCCAGCAGCTTAGGGGCGATGAGCACTGAAGCTTTCTTT; CDR3: CASSLGAMSTEAFF
V: TRBV7-2; D: -; J: TRBJ1-1; size: -; DNA: TGTGCCAGCAGCCCGTTCACTGAAGCTTTCTTT; CDR3: CASSPFTEAFF
V: TRBV28; D: TRBD1; J: TRBJ2-5; size: -; DNA: TGTGCCAGCAGTCTAACAGGGGGCGAAAAGACCCAGTACTTC; CDR3: CASSLTGGEKTQYF
V: TRBV6-1; D: -; J: TRBJ1-2; size: -; DNA: TGTGCCAGCAGTGCGGGGGGCCTTAACTATGGCTACACCTTC; CDR3: CASSAGGLNYGYTF
V: TRBV5-1; D: TRBD1; J: TRBJ1-6; size: -; DNA: TGCGCCAGCAGCTTGGGTCAAGTACGACAGGGATATTCACCCCTCCACTTT; CDR3: CASSLGQVRQGYSPLHF
V: TRBV6-1; D: TRBD1; J: TRBJ2-5; size: -; DNA: TGTGCCAGCAGTCCCGGACAGGGGGCCCGGGAGACCCAGTACTTC; CDR3: CASSPGQGARETQYF
V: TRBV5-5; D: -; J: TRBJ1-2; size: -; DNA: TGTGCCAGCAGCTTGGGCACAGGAGAATATGGCTACACCTTC; CDR3: CASSLGTGEYGYTF
V: TRBV6-1; D: -; J: TRBJ1-2; size: few; DNA: TGTGCCAGCAGTGAAAATCCAGAACCCTCCTCCTATGGCTACACCTTC; CDR3: CASSENPEPSSYGYTF
V: TRBV13; D: TRBD1; J: TRBJ2-5; size: few; DNA: TGTGCCAGCAGCTTCATGGACAGGAGCCAAGAGACCCAGTACTTC; CDR3: CASSFMDRSQETQYF
V: TRBV27; D: -; J: TRBJ1-5; size: -; DNA: TGTGCCAGCAGTTACCAGGGTCAGCCCCAGCATTTT; CDR3: CASSYQGQPQHF
V: TRBV2; D: -; J: TRBJ1-4; size: -; DNA: TGTGCCAGCAGGGGCTCCTTTACGGTGCACGAAAAACTGTTTTTT; CDR3: CASRGSFTVHEKLFF
V: TRBV19; D: TRBD1; J: TRBJ1-2; size: -; DNA: TGTGCCAGTAGTTCACCGGGACAGGGTTATGGCTACACCTTC; CDR3: CASSSPGQGYGYTF
V: TRBV27; D: -; J: TRBJ1-1; size: -; DNA: TGTGCCAGCAGCCGCGGACAGATCCTGAACACTGAAGCTTTCTTT; CDR3: CASSRGQILNTEAFF
V: TRBV30; D: -; J: TRBJ2-7; size: -; DNA: TGTGCCTGGAGGACAGGCGCATTCTACGAGCAGTACTTC; CDR3: CAWRTGAFYEQYF
V: TRBV19; D: TRBD1; J: TRBJ1-5; size: -; DNA: TGTGCCAGTAGTGGTCTAGGGACAGGGGTTCAGCCCCAGCATTTT; CDR3: CASSGLGTGVQPQHF
V: TRBV11-2; D: -; J: TRBJ1-2; size: -; DNA: TGTGCCAGCAGCTTAGCTCCACTGCGTTATGGCTACACCTTC; CDR3: CASSLAPLRYGYTF
V: TRBV7-9; D: TRBD1; J: TRBJ1-2; size: -; DNA: TGTGCCAGCAGCACCGGGACAGAGATCTATGGCTACACCTTC; CDR3: CASSTGTEIYGYTF
V: TRBV30; D: TRBD2; J: TRBJ2-7; size: -; DNA: TGTGCCGGGAGGGGACCACGGGGGAGGGAGCAGTACTTC; CDR3: CAGRGPRGREQYF
V: TRBV28; D: -; J: TRBJ2-5; size: few; DNA: TGTGCCAGCAGTCCTCGGGGAGGTCTCGAGACCCAGTACTTC; CDR3: CASSPRGGLETQYF
V: TRBV29-1; D: -; J: TRBJ1-2; size: few; DNA: TGCAGCGTTGGCGGGGGACGCTCTAACTATGGCTACACCTTC; CDR3: CSVGGGRSNYGYTF
V: TRBV1; D: -; J: TRBJ1-1; size: -; DNA: TGCACCAGCAGCCAAGGGGAGTATGAAGCTTTCTTT; CDR3: CTSSQGEYEAFF
V: TRBV25-1; D: TRBD2; J: TRBJ2-1; size: few; DNA: TGTGCCAGCAGTGAGCCGGGACTACACTACAATGAGCAGTTCTTC; CDR3: CASSEPGLHYNEQFF
V: TRBV5-1; D: TRBD1; J: TRBJ1-4; size: -; DNA: TGCGCCAGCAGCCGACAGGGCTCCAATGAAAAACTGTTTTTT; CDR3: CASSRQGSNEKLFF
V: TRBV4-1; D: TRBD2; J: TRBJ2-1; size: -; DNA: TGCGCCAGCAGCCAAAACCTAGCGGGGACCTACAATGAGCAGTTCTTC; CDR3: CASSQNLAGTYNEQFF
V: TRBV7-3; D: -; J: TRBJ2-7; size: -; DNA: TGTGCCAGCAGCCCTTCCGGTGGCGCACGGGACTACGAGCAGTACTTC; CDR3: CASSPSGGARDYEQYF